Listed below are T cell receptor beta chains from one sample, sequenced in a study of T-cell memory formation after mild COVID-19. Each CDR3 protein gets one entry after TCRdb re-called the 5' RACE reads with MiXCR. This table holds hundreds of thousands of distinct CDR3 sequences, 20% to 30% found once. The sample comprised PBMCs or a T cell subset sorted from them (not recorded which). These receptors were taken from an adult woman who had mild COVID-19 (a few samples of this study predate the infection). Cell type and time point are not known. The CDR3 runs from the conserved cysteine through the conserved F or W. The D gene is left open where the match is weak. Not every row has a clone size; where given, it reads once, few, many or a size class.

J	D	size	V	CDR3	DNA
TRBJ2-3	.	many	TRBV20-1	CSANTRGDTQYF	TGCAGTGCTAACACCCGGGGAGATACGCAGTATTTT
TRBJ1-3	.	.	TRBV5-1	CASSLDGVRGNTIYF	TGCGCCAGCAGCCTTGACGGGGTCCGGGGAAACACCATATATTTT
TRBJ2-1	TRBD2	few	TRBV7-8	CASSHRAGVHNEQFF	TGTGCCAGCAGCCACCGGGCGGGGGTTCACAATGAGCAGTTCTTC
TRBJ2-1	.	few	TRBV12-3/TRBV12-4	CASSLRLVGQQKRDEQFF	TGTGCCAGCAGTTTACGGCTAGTTGGACAACAGAAGAGGGATGAGCAGTTCTTC
TRBJ2-3	TRBD2	.	TRBV7-9	CASSTLLAGITDTQYF	TGTGCCAGCAGCACATTACTAGCGGGAATAACAGATACGCAGTATTTT
TRBJ2-7	.	few	TRBV6-5	CASSPTSSEQYF	TGTGCCAGCAGTCCTACTAGTAGCGAGCAGTACTTC
TRBJ2-7	TRBD2	many	TRBV27	CASSTNSGSLYEQYF	TGTGCCAGCAGTACTAATAGCGGGAGTCTGTACGAGCAGTACTTC
TRBJ2-5	TRBD1	few	TRBV5-1	CASSLRDRGWETQYF	TGCGCCAGCAGCTTGCGGGACAGGGGTTGGGAGACCCAGTACTTC
TRBJ1-4	.	few	TRBV25-1	CASSATGGHEKLFF	TGTGCCAGCAGTGCGACGGGCGGGCATGAAAAACTGTTTTTT
TRBJ2-3	TRBD2	.	TRBV12-3/TRBV12-4	CASSSPLAGEDTQYF	TGTGCCAGCAGTTCCCCGCTAGCGGGAGAAGATACGCAGTATTTT
TRBJ1-2	.	.	TRBV30	CAWTRGNYGYTF	TGTGCCTGGACAAGAGGAAACTATGGCTACACCTTC
TRBJ2-7	.	.	TRBV20-1	CSAREEREQYF	TGCAGTGCTAGAGAGGAGAGGGAGCAGTACTTC
TRBJ2-1	.	.	TRBV30	CAWSGYDLGKNEQFF	TGTGCCTGGAGTGGTTACGATCTTGGCAAAAATGAGCAGTTCTTC
TRBJ2-7	.	few	TRBV28	CASSPRATGEQYF	TGTGCCAGCAGCCCACGGGCCACCGGCGAGCAGTACTTC
TRBJ1-2	.	.	TRBV29-1	CSVEDHPGAGGYTF	TGCAGCGTTGAAGATCATCCAGGGGCCGGTGGCTACACCTTC
TRBJ2-7	.	.	TRBV4-3	CASSQEGFYEQYF	TGCGCCAGCAGCCAAGAGGGCTTCTACGAGCAGTACTTC
TRBJ1-2	.	.	TRBV24-1	CATSDSSQGNYGYTF	TGTGCCACCAGTGATTCCTCACAGGGAAACTATGGCTACACCTTC
TRBJ2-1	TRBD2	few	TRBV7-9	CASSLDVGDSGRAPYNEQFF	TGTGCCAGCAGCTTAGACGTCGGTGATAGCGGGAGGGCCCCTTACAATGAGCAGTTCTTC
TRBJ1-2	TRBD1	.	TRBV11-3	CASSPWGGGDYGYTF	TGTGCCAGCAGCCCGTGGGGAGGGGGCGACTATGGCTACACCTTC
TRBJ2-7	TRBD2	.	TRBV25-1	CASSAGTIISYEQYF	TGTGCCAGCAGTGCAGGGACTATTATTTCCTACGAGCAGTACTTC
TRBJ2-2	TRBD2	.	TRBV29-1	CSVLLAGVGTGELFF	TGCAGCGTACTTCTAGCGGGAGTTGGGACCGGGGAGCTGTTTTTT
TRBJ2-5	.	.	TRBV24-1	CAAAPGTEQETQYF	TGTGCCGCCGCCCCTGGTACGGAGCAAGAGACCCAGTACTTC
TRBJ2-7	TRBD1	few	TRBV9	CASSLGQTLSYEQYF	TGTGCCAGCAGCTTGGGACAGACCCTTTCCTACGAGCAGTACTTC
TRBJ2-7	.	few	TRBV29-1	CSVEWGVGVGSSYEQYF	TGCAGCGTTGAATGGGGGGTAGGAGTAGGTAGCTCCTACGAGCAGTACTTC
TRBJ2-1	TRBD2	many	TRBV11-2	CASSLGLAGLNEQFF	TGTGCCAGCAGCTTGGGACTAGCGGGTCTGAATGAGCAGTTCTTC
TRBJ1-4	TRBD1	.	TRBV20-1	CSARGPGQGREKLFF	TGCAGTGCTAGAGGACCGGGACAGGGACGTGAAAAACTGTTTTTT
TRBJ1-5	.	few	TRBV7-2	CASCVQFNQPQHF	TGTGCCAGCTGCGTACAGTTCAATCAGCCCCAGCATTTT
TRBJ2-3	TRBD2	.	TRBV7-9	CASSSGPSGKPSTDTQYF	TGTGCCAGCAGCTCCGGACCGAGCGGGAAGCCTAGCACAGATACGCAGTATTTT
TRBJ2-7	TRBD1	.	TRBV2	CASRPRTGEYYEQYF	TGTGCCAGCAGGCCTCGGACAGGGGAGTATTACGAGCAGTACTTC
TRBJ2-7	TRBD2	.	TRBV20-1	CSARTSGSSIYEQYF	TGCAGTGCTAGGACTAGCGGGAGTTCCATTTACGAGCAGTACTTC
TRBJ2-4	.	many	TRBV29-1	CSVTGTSDIQYF	TGCAGCGTGACCGGGACATCGGACATTCAGTACTTC
TRBJ2-7	.	.	TRBV12-3/TRBV12-4	CASSLQGREQYF	TGTGCCAGCAGTTTACAGGGGCGAGAGCAGTACTTC
TRBJ1-3	.	.	TRBV4-3	CASSQDGLAGGNTIYF	TGCGCCAGCAGCCAAGATGGTCTCGCGGGTGGAAACACCATATATTTT
TRBJ2-3	TRBD2	.	TRBV5-6	CASSSAGTSGPSTDTQYF	TGTGCCAGCAGCTCAGCCGGGACTAGCGGACCTAGCACAGATACGCAGTATTTT
TRBJ2-7	.	.	TRBV5-8	CASRDQGNPPYEQYF	TGTGCCAGCCGAGACCAGGGGAACCCGCCCTACGAGCAGTACTTC
TRBJ2-1	TRBD2	few	TRBV7-6	CASSPSGRSSYNEQFF	TGTGCCAGCAGCCCCAGCGGGAGAAGCTCCTACAATGAGCAGTTCTTC
TRBJ2-4	.	few	TRBV10-3	CAIGDGLANIQYF	TGTGCCATAGGGGACGGATTAGCAAACATTCAGTACTTC
TRBJ1-2	.	.	TRBV7-2	CASSPRRSGWGYTF	TGTGCCAGCAGCCCCAGGCGATCAGGCTGGGGCTACACCTTC
TRBJ2-3	.	.	TRBV7-3	CASSLSMNIPDTQYF	TGTGCCAGCAGCTTATCAATGAACATCCCAGATACGCAGTATTTT
TRBJ2-1	.	few	TRBV29-1	CSAERTYNEQFF	TGCAGCGCTGAACGTACTTACAATGAGCAGTTCTTC
TRBJ1-1	TRBD1	.	TRBV9	CASRPPGQGNTEAFF	TGTGCCAGCAGGCCACCGGGACAGGGGAACACTGAAGCTTTCTTT
TRBJ2-7	TRBD2	few	TRBV7-2	CASSTASGYEQYF	TGTGCCAGCAGCACCGCTAGCGGGTACGAGCAGTACTTC
TRBJ2-1	.	few	TRBV5-1	CASSLAERTDEQFF	TGCGCCAGCAGCTTGGCCGAGAGGACGGATGAGCAGTTCTTC
TRBJ2-1	.	.	TRBV19	CASSTDHLGYEQFF	TGTGCCAGTAGTACGGACCACCTGGGATATGAGCAGTTCTTC
TRBJ2-1	TRBD1	once	TRBV20-1	CSASRDRVHEQFF	TGCAGTGCTTCCCGGGACAGGGTCCATGAGCAGTTCTTC
TRBJ1-2	.	.	TRBV4-1	CASSQDATGTYGYTF	TGCGCCAGCAGCCAGGACGCAACAGGGACTTATGGCTACACCTTC
TRBJ2-7	TRBD1	.	TRBV12-3/TRBV12-4	CASSLVVTGDHEQYF	TGTGCCAGCAGTTTAGTGGTGACAGGGGACCACGAGCAGTACTTC
TRBJ2-4	.	.	TRBV2	CASSEGGPVQLRGYF	TGTGCCAGCAGTGAAGGAGGTCCCGTACAACTTCGGGGGTACTTC
TRBJ1-5	TRBD1	few	TRBV9	CASSAGGPTPQHF	TGTGCCAGCAGCGCAGGGGGTCCCACTCCCCAGCATTTT
TRBJ2-1	.	few	TRBV6-5	CASSYISTGHEQFF	TGTGCCAGCAGTTATATCTCTACTGGGCATGAGCAGTTCTTC
TRBJ2-7	.	few	TRBV27	CASSYKGVRYEQYF	TGTGCCAGCAGTTACAAGGGAGTGCGCTACGAGCAGTACTTC
TRBJ2-5	.	many	TRBV30	CAWSVGIQETQYF	TGTGCCTGGAGTGTGGGGATCCAAGAGACCCAGTACTTC
TRBJ2-5	TRBD1	.	TRBV20-1	CSARDGQGGETQYF	TGCAGTGCTAGGGATGGACAGGGTGGAGAGACCCAGTACTTC